This paragraph reports one T cell receptor (beta chain). This entry is derived from a study of blood T cell repertoires in COVID-19. The V and J ends lost 5 bases and 8 bases respectively, with 13 bases between them. The V gene's germline CDR1 is PRHDT and CDR2 FYEKMQ (reference sequence). The CDR3 sequence is 13 residues long. Using immunoSEQ multiplex PCR, the repertoire was profiled, and TCRdb retains in-frame clones only, with some absent. Among roughly 61,000 clones listed, 91% were seen once. This TCR was recovered from a man in his 60s with acute or convalescent COVID-19. Specimen: peripheral blood. This sequence joins TRBV13 and TRBJ2-1; TRBD1 might be the D (5 bases). CDR3 amino acids: CASSKDSSDEQFF. The CDR3 nucleotides are TGTGCCAGCAGCAAAGACAGCTCTGATGAGCAGTTCTTC. Based on the CDR3 plus reference TRBV13 and TRBJ2-1, the full variable domain is AAGVIQSPRHLIKEKRETATLKCYPIPRHDTVYWYQQGPGQDPQFLISFYEKMQSDKGSIPDRFSAQQFSDYHSELNMSSLELGDSALYFCASSKDSSDEQFFGPGTRLTVL.